These 32 T cell receptor beta chains came from one sample sequenced in a study of blood T cell repertoires in COVID-19. Measured with immunoSEQ multiplex PCR; TCRdb has only the in-frame clones, and not every one. The data show over 250,000 clones, approximately 78% seen once. Sequencing was done on a sample of PBMCs or T cells enriched from blood (not recorded which). These TCRs come from a man between 40 and 49 years old who had been exposed to COVID-19.

The chain employs TRBV4-2 and TRBJ1-1; no firm D call. Germline-derived CDR1 and CDR2 are LGHNA and YNFKEQ. CDR3 length: 14 amino acids. Trimming stripped 0 bases from V and 3 bases from J, with 8 bases between. The CDR3 loop is CASSQESLDTEAFF. The CDR3 DNA reads as TGTGCCAGCAGCCAAGAGAGTCTGGACACTGAAGCTTTCTTT.

The chain employs TRBV5-4 and TRBJ1-1; a weak D match, TRBD1 (6 bases). Per the germline V gene, CDR1 is SGHNT and CDR2 is YYREEE (reference sequence). The CDR3 length is 17 residues. The V gene lost 4 bases and the J gene lost 7 bases, with 26 bases spanning the gap. CDR3 bases: TGTGCCAGCAGCCCGACCCCTCTTGCGACAGGAGGTAATGAAGCTTTCTTT. It codes for CASSPTPLATGGNEAFF. The complete variable domain, with remaining parts taken from reference TRBV5-4 and TRBJ1-1, reads ETGVTQSPTHLIKTRGQQVTLRCSSQSGHNTVSWYQQALGQGPQFIFQYYREEENGRGNFPPRFSGLQFPNYSSELNVNALELDDSALYLCASSPTPLATGGNEAFFGQGTRLTVV.

The chain links TRBV4-2 to TRBJ2-5; tentatively, D is TRBD1 (6 bases). CDR3 size: 20 residues. Per the germline V gene, CDR1 is LGHNA and CDR2 is YNFKEQ. Trimming removed 1 base from V and 3 bases from J, with 27 bases in between. For the CDR3, the DNA is TGTGCCAGCAGCCAAGCAGTCGGATTTTCATTAGGGGGTCGCGAAGAGACCCAGTACTTC. Translated, it gives CASSQAVGFSLGGREETQYF.

In its sample, this clone was seen a few times. J is TRBJ1-6 and V is TRBV5-6; 9 bases line up with TRBD1. The V segment lost 4 bases and the J segment 7 bases; nucleotides outside the gene matches: 0. Looked up from germline, CDR1 is SGHDT and CDR2 is YYEEEE. The CDR3 loop spans 13 amino acids. This CDR3 is CASSTGGNSPLHF. The CDR3 DNA reads as TGTGCCAGCAGCACAGGGGGCAATTCACCCCTCCACTTT.

This rearrangement joins TRBV30 to TRBJ1-1; TRBD1 might be the D (5 bases). This CDR3 comprises 16 residues. CDR1 is GTSNPN and CDR2 is SVGIG in the germline V gene (reference sequence). The V and J ends lost 2 bases and 0 bases respectively, with 16 bases between them. Here the CDR3 DNA reads TGTGCCTGGAGTCGGTTGGTGGGGGGAATGAACACTGAAGCTTTCTTT. Protein sequence: CAWSRLVGGMNTEAFF.

The rearrangement links TRBV9 to TRBJ2-1; 9 bases line up with TRBD1. CDR1 is SGDLS, CDR2 YYNGEE, per germline. The CDR3 consists of 14 residues. After removal of 6 bases from V and 5 bases from J, the junction contained 6 bases not matched to a gene. In DNA form, the CDR3 reads TGTGCCAGCAACCGGGACAGGGTGGACAATGAGCAGTTCTTC. Translated, it gives CASNRDRVDNEQFF.

The genes are TRBV3-1 (or the pseudogene TRBV3-2) and TRBJ2-7; D is possibly TRBD2 (5 bases). Trimming took 1 base from V and 2 from J, leaving 21 bases between them. Germline CDR1 and CDR2: LGHDT and YNNKEL (reference sequence). This CDR3 contains 18 residues. CDR3 protein: CASSQVLPSLSGAYEQYF. The CDR3 nucleotides are TGTGCCAGCAGCCAAGTCTTGCCTAGCCTGAGTGGGGCCTACGAGCAGTACTTC.

The CDR3 loop reads CASSRLGKETQYF. In DNA form, the CDR3 reads TGTGCCAGCAGTAGACTAGGAAAAGAGACCCAGTACTTC. The chain links TRBV2 to TRBJ2-5; a possible D gene is TRBD2 (6 bases). In germline, CDR1 is SNHLY, CDR2 FYNNEI. CDR3 size: 13 residues. Trimming removed 5 bases from V and 3 bases from J, with 10 bases in between.

V and J are TRBV30 and TRBJ2-1; a possible D gene is TRBD2 (6 bases). V dropped 0 bases and J dropped 7 bases, with 19 bases sitting between them. This CDR3 comprises 16 residues. Germline CDR1 reads GTSNPN; CDR2 reads SVGIG (reference sequence). The CDR3 region has the DNA TGTGCCTGGAGTGTAGGGCCGAGCGGGTTTAGTAATGAGCAGTTCTTC. It translates to CAWSVGPSGFSNEQFF. Filled out from reference TRBV30 and TRBJ2-1, the complete variable domain reads SQTIHQWPATLVQPVGSPLSLECTVEGTSNPNLYWYRQAAGRGLQLLFYSVGIGQISSEVPQNLSASRPQDRQFILSSKKLLLSDSGFYLCAWSVGPSGFSNEQFFGPGTRLTVL.

About this clone itself: Relative to the germline gene, one junction end is altered; a read error may explain this. The V call is TRBV4-2, the J call TRBJ1-3; D remains unclear. The CDR3 contains 16 residues. Germline V gives CDR1 LGHNA, CDR2 YNFKEQ. CDR3: CASTQYDRGSGNTIYF. DNA for the CDR3: TGTGCCAGCACCCAATATGACCGCGGCTCTGGAAACACCATATATTTT.

A single count supports this clone. The chain combines TRBV10-3 with TRBJ1-5; D is uncertain. Germline V gene data show CDR1 as ENHRY and CDR2 as SYGVKD. The CDR3 runs to 12 residues. V dropped 3 bases and J dropped 4 bases, with 4 bases sitting between them. CDR3 in amino acids: CAISDRNQPQHF. The CDR3 DNA reads as TGTGCCATCAGTGACAGGAATCAGCCCCAGCATTTT.

The rearrangement joins TRBV12-5 to TRBJ1-1, with D perhaps TRBD1 (5 bases). The V end was cut by 7 bases, the J end by 7 bases, with 16 bases between. The CDR3 is 13 residues long. Germline CDR1 is LGHNT and CDR2 is FRNRAP. In DNA, the CDR3 is TGTGCTAGTGCCCGGGGACTGGCGGATGAAGCTTTCTTT. Translation: CASARGLADEAFF.

The rearrangement links TRBV5-4 to TRBJ2-2; 8 nucleotides line up with TRBD1. V gave up 4 bases and J gave up 3 bases; unmatched junction bases: 8. The CDR3 is made up of 16 amino acids. The V gene's germline CDR1 is SGHNT and CDR2 YYREEE (reference sequence). For the CDR3, the DNA is TGTGCCAGCAGCCCTCCCCAGGGGGCATACACCGGGGAGCTGTTTTTT. Its protein product is CASSPPQGAYTGELFF.

The chain has TRBV7-2 and TRBJ2-1, with 7 bases aligning to TRBD2. Germline CDR1 is SGHTA and CDR2 is FQGNSA. The junction had 10 bases not matched to a gene; V was cut back by 1 base and J by 4 bases. This CDR3 has 17 amino acids. CDR3 protein: CASSLETSLRQYNEQFF. CDR3 DNA sequence: TGTGCCAGCAGCTTAGAGACTAGCCTGCGCCAATACAATGAGCAGTTCTTC.

The gene calls are TRBV6-5 and TRBJ2-7; TRBD2 aligns across 8 bases. The germline CDR1 and CDR2 sequences are MNHEY and SVGAGI. The CDR3 extends over 14 amino acids. V shed 8 bases and J 4 bases; nucleotides not matched to a gene: 10. This CDR3 is CASAPGGRRYEQYF. In DNA form, the CDR3 reads TGTGCCAGCGCCCCTGGCGGGAGGCGTTACGAGCAGTACTTC.

The rearrangement joins TRBV2 to TRBJ2-5; D possibly corresponds to TRBD2 (6 bases). V lost 10 bases, J lost 5 bases, and 14 bases lay in between. The CDR3 has 12 residues. Germline V gives CDR1 SNHLY, CDR2 FYNNEI. The CDR3 nucleotides read TGTGCCACTTCTTTAAGCGGGGAGACCCAGTACTTC. Translating it yields CATSLSGETQYF.

This chain connects TRBV28 to TRBJ2-6; TRBD2 matches at 11 bases. CDR3 length: 18 amino acids. V lost 5 bases, J lost 2 bases, and 8 bases stayed unmatched. Per germline, CDR1 MDHEN and CDR2 SYDVKM. The CDR3 protein is CASSQLAGGGTGANVLTF. CDR3 coding DNA: TGTGCCAGCAGTCAGCTAGCGGGAGGTGGCACTGGGGCCAACGTCCTGACTTTC.

V and J are TRBV12-3 or TRBV12-4 and TRBJ2-3; 11 bases are shared with TRBD1. The CDR3 has 13 amino acids. Trimming took 6 bases from V and 5 from J; bases not matched to a gene: 1. The CDR3 region has the DNA TGTGCCAGCAGCGGGACAGGGGGAGATACGCAGTATTTT. It yields the protein CASSGTGGDTQYF.

The V call is TRBV7-2, the J call TRBJ2-7; possible D gene TRBD1, 5 bases. Trimming removed 3 bases from V and 1 base from J, with 10 bases in between. The CDR3 runs to 14 residues. Germline V gives CDR1 SGHTA, CDR2 FQGNSA. The CDR3 nucleotides are TGTGCCAGCAGCTTTCGCCAGGGATCCTACGAGCAGTACTTC. Encoded protein: CASSFRQGSYEQYF.

CDR3 amino acids: CASSGRDRGGYTF. For the CDR3, the DNA is TGTGCCAGCAGCGGCCGGGACAGGGGAGGCTACACCTTC. This chain uses TRBV7-2 with TRBJ1-2, with 10 nucleotides matching TRBD1. Germline V lookup: CDR1 SGHTA, CDR2 FQGNSA. The CDR3 loop spans 13 amino acids. V lost 5 bases to trimming and J lost 8 bases; unmatched junction nucleotides: 5.

This rearrangement joins TRBV25-1 to TRBJ2-2; TRBD1 aligns across 7 bases. With V trimmed by 6 bases and J by 9 bases, 1 base remained unmatched. The CDR3 is 11 amino acids. Germline V gene sequence: CDR1 MGHDK, CDR2 SYGVNS. The CDR3 reads CASRTGRELFF. The CDR3 coding sequence is TGTGCCAGCAGGACAGGGAGGGAGCTGTTTTTT.

CDR3 in amino acids: CASSLSVSYNSPLHF. In nucleotides, the CDR3 is TGTGCCAGCAGCCTTTCTGTCTCCTATAATTCACCCCTCCACTTT. The chain uses TRBV16 and TRBJ1-6; D ambiguous. The V end lost 4 bases, the J end lost 0 bases, and 7 bases lay between the germline ends. Germline values: CDR1 KGHSY, CDR2 FQNENV. The CDR3 contains 15 residues.

The gene calls are TRBV7-6 and TRBJ1-4, with 8 positions matching TRBD1. Germline-derived CDR1 and CDR2 are SGHVS and FNYEAQ. After removal of 1 base from V and 2 bases from J, the junction contained 9 bases not matched to a gene. The length of the CDR3 is 18 residues. The CDR3 nucleotides are TGTGCCAGCAGCTTAGGGACAGGGTTTCAAGGGACTAATGAAAAACTGTTTTTT. As protein: CASSLGTGFQGTNEKLFF.

The chain joins TRBV24-1 to TRBJ2-1; D is uncertain. This CDR3 comprises 15 residues. Trimming stripped 4 bases from V and 4 bases from J, with 13 bases between. Looked up from germline, CDR1 is KGHDR and CDR2 is SFDVKD. The CDR3 DNA reads TGTGCCACCAGTGACCCCCCCCGAGGATACAATGAGCAGTTCTTC. Its translation: CATSDPPRGYNEQFF.

This clone appeared a single time. The genes are TRBV2 and TRBJ2-1; 7 nucleotides line up with TRBD1. The CDR3 has 17 residues. J was trimmed by 8 bases and V by 4 bases; bases with no gene match: 17. Per the germline V gene, CDR1 is SNHLY and CDR2 is FYNNEI. CDR3 loop: CASSVRGRRVVHDEQFF. The CDR3 bases are TGTGCCAGCAGTGTTAGGGGGCGGCGGGTAGTACACGATGAGCAGTTCTTC.

This chain links TRBV27 with TRBJ1-2, with TRBD1 identical over 7 bases. CDR3 length equals 15 residues. In germline, CDR1 is MNHEY, CDR2 SMNVEV (reference sequence). Unmatched junction bases numbered 14, after V lost 5 bases and J lost 8 bases. The CDR3 sequence: CASSPDSPHRGGYTF. The CDR3 DNA sequence: TGTGCCAGCAGTCCCGACTCACCCCACAGGGGCGGCTACACCTTC.

As for this clone: The same CDR3 is also encoded by other DNA sequences in this sample. This chain links TRBV12-3 or TRBV12-4 with TRBJ2-2; a weak D match, TRBD1 (6 bases). The V and J ends lost 8 bases and 4 bases respectively, with 11 bases between them. CDR3 length equals 13 residues. Here the CDR3 DNA reads TGTGCCAGCCCGGACAGTCTCACCGGGGAGCTGTTTTTT. Its translation is CASPDSLTGELFF.

About this clone itself: The junction does not match germline at one end; this may be a read error. The chain has TRBV3-1 (or the pseudogene TRBV3-2) and TRBJ1-5; TRBD1 might be the D (6 bases). This CDR3 is built from 14 residues. Germline assignment: CDR1 LGHDT and CDR2 YNNKEL (reference sequence). For the CDR3, the DNA is TGTGCCAGCAGCGAACAGGGAAGCATTCAGCCCCAGCATTTT. It yields the protein CASSEQGSIQPQHF.

The chain couples TRBV4-2 to TRBJ2-7, with D perhaps TRBD2 (5 bases). Germline CDR1 LGHNA, CDR2 YNFKEQ. The CDR3 totals 11 residues. Trimming stripped 2 bases from V and 7 bases from J, with 6 bases between. CDR3 nucleotide sequence: TGTGCCAGCAGCCAACGAGGGGAGCAGTACTTC. It codes for CASSQRGEQYF.

This chain links TRBV3-1 (or the pseudogene TRBV3-2) with TRBJ1-5; TRBD1 might be the D (5 bases). There are 14 residues in the CDR3. V dropped 1 base and J dropped 6 bases, with 10 bases sitting between them. In germline, CDR1 is LGHDT, CDR2 YNNKEL (reference sequence). CDR3 coding DNA: TGTGCCAGCAGCCAAGGGGGCCGAAGTCAGCCCCAGCATTTT. Translation gives CASSQGGRSQPQHF.

The V gene is TRBV14, the J gene TRBJ2-1, with D possibly TRBD2 on 6 matching bases. CDR3 length: 19 amino acids. CDR1 is SGHDN, CDR2 FVKESK, per germline. Trimming left V 1 base short and J 4 bases short, with 23 bases between. CDR3 bases: TGTGCCAGCAGCCAAGTCGGGGGAATTCGGCTAGGCACGTACAATGAGCAGTTCTTC. Its protein product is CASSQVGGIRLGTYNEQFF.

V and J are TRBV10-3 and TRBJ1-4; D call uncertain. Germline assignment: CDR1 ENHRY and CDR2 SYGVKD. This CDR3 spans 13 amino acids. The germline V and J ends were trimmed by 7 bases and 8 bases, with 14 bases remaining between them. CDR3 DNA: TGTGCCATCAAAGACGGGGTAAGGGAAAAACTGTTTTTT. This sequence encodes CAIKDGVREKLFF.